This T cell receptor (beta chain) emerged from a study of OX40 agonist ivuxolimab in advanced cancers. Across the whole study: Antecedent anti-PD-1, anti-PD-L1 or anti-CTLA-4 therapy was permissible, with 40% having received some.

TCRdb keeps only in-frame clones here, not all; method: immunoSEQ multiplex PCR. The table records 55,000 to 90,000 clones, approximately 80% of them present only once. The CDR3 is 13 residues long. Between the trimmed V and J ends, which lost 3 bases and 4 bases, there was a span of 9 bases. Germline CDR1 MDHEN, CDR2 SYDVKM. Blood got drawn at baseline, again on cycle 4 day 1, and then on cycle 7 day 1. The sequence came from an adult with an advanced solid tumor such as melanoma, head and neck, liver or kidney cancer. The chain is built from TRBV28 and TRBJ1-2; a possible D gene is TRBD1 (5 bases). This specimen consisted of CD4+ or CD8+ T cells sorted from blood, obtained in a trial of the OX40 agonist ivuxolimab. This chain's CDR3 is CASSLQGIYGYTF. DNA for the CDR3: TGTGCCAGCAGTTTGCAGGGAATCTATGGCTACACCTTC.